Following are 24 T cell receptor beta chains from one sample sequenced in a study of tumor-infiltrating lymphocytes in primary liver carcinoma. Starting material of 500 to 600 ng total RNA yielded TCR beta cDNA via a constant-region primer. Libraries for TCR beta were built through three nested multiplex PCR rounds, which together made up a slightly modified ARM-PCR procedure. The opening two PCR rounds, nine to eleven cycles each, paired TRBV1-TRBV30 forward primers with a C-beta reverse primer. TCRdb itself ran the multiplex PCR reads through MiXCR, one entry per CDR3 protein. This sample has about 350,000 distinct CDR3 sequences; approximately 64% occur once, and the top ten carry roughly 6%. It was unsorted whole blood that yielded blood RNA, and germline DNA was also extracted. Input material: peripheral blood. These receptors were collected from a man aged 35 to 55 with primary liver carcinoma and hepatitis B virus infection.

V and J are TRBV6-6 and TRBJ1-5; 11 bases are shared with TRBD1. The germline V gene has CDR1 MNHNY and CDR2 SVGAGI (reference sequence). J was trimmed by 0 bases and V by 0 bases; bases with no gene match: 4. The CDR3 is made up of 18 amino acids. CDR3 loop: CASSYSGQGACSNQPQHF. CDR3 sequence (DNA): TGTGCCAGCAGTTACTCAGGACAGGGGGCCTGTAGCAATCAGCCCCAGCATTTT.

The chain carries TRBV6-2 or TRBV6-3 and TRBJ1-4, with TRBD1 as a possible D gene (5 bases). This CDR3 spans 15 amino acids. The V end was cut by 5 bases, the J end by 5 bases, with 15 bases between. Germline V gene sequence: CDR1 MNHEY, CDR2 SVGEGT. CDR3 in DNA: TGTGCCAGCAGTACGCGACGTAAGGGGAATGAAAAACTGTTTTTT. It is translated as CASSTRRKGNEKLFF.

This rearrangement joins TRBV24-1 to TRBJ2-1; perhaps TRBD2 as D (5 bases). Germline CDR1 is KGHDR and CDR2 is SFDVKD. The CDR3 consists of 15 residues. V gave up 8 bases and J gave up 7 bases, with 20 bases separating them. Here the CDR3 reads CATKSRDFSKNEQFF. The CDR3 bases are TGTGCCACCAAATCACGGGATTTCTCCAAGAATGAGCAGTTCTTC.

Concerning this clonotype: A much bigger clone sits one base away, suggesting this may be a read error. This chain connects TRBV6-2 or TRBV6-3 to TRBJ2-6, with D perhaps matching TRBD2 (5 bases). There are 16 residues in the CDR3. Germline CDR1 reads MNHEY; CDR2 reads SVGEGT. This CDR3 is CAGSYAAGSGANVLTF. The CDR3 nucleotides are TGTGCCGGCAGTTACGCCGCGGGTTCTGGGGCCAACGTCCTGACTTTC.

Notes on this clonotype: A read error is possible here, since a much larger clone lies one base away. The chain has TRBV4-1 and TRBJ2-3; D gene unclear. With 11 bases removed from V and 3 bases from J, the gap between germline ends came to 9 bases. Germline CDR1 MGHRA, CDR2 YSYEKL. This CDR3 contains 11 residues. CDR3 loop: CACKGTDTQYF. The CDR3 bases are TGCGCCTGCAAGGGTACAGATACGCAGTATTTT.

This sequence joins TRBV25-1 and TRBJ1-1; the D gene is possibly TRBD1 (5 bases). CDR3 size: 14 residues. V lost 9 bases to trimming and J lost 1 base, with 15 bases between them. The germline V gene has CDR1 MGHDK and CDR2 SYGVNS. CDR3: CASRVRVRNTEAFF. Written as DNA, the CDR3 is TGTGCCAGTAGGGTCAGGGTCAGGAACACTGAAGCTTTCTTT.

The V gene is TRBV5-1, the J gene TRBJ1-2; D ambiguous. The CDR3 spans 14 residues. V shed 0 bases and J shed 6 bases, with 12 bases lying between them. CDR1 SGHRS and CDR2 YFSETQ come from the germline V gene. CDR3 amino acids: CASSLAVRQDGYTF. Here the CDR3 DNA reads TGCGCCAGCAGCTTGGCGGTGAGGCAGGATGGCTACACCTTC.

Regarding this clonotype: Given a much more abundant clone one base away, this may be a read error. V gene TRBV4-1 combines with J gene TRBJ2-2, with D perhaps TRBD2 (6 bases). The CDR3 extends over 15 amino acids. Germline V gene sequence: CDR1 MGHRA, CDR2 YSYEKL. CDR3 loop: CASSLEHLNTGGLFF. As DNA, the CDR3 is TGCGCCAGCAGCCTGGAGCATCTGAACACCGGGGGGCTGTTTTTT.

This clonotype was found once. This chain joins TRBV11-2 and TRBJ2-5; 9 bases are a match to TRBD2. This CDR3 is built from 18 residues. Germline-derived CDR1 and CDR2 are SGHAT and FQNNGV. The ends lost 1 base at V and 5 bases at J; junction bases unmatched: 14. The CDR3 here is CASSLAVGLAGWEETQYF. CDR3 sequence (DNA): TGTGCCAGCAGCTTAGCGGTGGGGCTAGCGGGATGGGAGGAGACCCAGTACTTC.

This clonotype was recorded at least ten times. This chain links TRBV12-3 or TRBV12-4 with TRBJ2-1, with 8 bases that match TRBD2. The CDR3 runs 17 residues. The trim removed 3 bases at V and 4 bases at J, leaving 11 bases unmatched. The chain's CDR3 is CASSFGQRERNYNEQFF. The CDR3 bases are TGTGCCAGCAGTTTTGGGCAGCGGGAGAGGAATTACAATGAGCAGTTCTTC.

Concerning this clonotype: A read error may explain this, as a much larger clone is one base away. The CDR3 nucleotides are TGTGTCAGCAGTTTAAAGACGGGAGGGCCCGGCAATGAGCAGTTCTTC. Protein sequence: CVSSLKTGGPGNEQFF. The chain couples TRBV12-3 or TRBV12-4 to TRBJ2-1, with TRBD2 matching 8 bases. The CDR3 totals 16 residues.

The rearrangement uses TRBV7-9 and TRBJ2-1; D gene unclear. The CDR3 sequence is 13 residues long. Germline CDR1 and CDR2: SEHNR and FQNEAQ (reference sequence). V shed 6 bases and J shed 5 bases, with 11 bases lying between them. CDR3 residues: CASSLDPHNEQFF. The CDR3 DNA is TGTGCCAGCAGTCTTGACCCCCACAATGAGCAGTTCTTC. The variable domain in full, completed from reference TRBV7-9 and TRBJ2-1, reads DTGVSQNPRHKITKRGQNVTFRCDPISEHNRLYWYRQTLGQGPEFLTYFQNEAQLEKSRLLSDRFSAERPKGSFSTLEIQRTEQGDSAMYLCASSLDPHNEQFFGPGTRLTVL.

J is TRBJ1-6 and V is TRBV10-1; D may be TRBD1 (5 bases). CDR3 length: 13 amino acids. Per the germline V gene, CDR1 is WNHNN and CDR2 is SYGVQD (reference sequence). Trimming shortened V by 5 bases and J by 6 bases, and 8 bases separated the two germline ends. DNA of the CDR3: TGCGCCAGCAGTCGGGACTTTAATTCACCCCTCCACTTT. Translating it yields CASSRDFNSPLHF.

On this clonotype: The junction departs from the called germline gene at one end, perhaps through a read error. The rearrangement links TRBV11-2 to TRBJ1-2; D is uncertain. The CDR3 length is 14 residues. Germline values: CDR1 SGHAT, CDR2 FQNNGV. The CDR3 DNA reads TGTGCCAGCAGCTTAGATCCAGCTAGCTATGGTTACACCTTC. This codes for CASSLDPASYGYTF.

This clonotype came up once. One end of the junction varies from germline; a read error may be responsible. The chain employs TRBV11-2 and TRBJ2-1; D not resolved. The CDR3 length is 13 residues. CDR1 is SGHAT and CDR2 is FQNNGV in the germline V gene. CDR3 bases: TGTGCCAACAGCTTATCTTCCCACAATGAGCAGTTCTTC. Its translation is CANSLSSHNEQFF.

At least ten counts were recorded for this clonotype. The DNA for the CDR3 is TGCGCCAGCAGCCAAGGTGGAGTTAGCGGAGCCTACGAGCAGTACTTC. Amino acids: CASSQGGVSGAYEQYF. The chain joins TRBV4-3 to TRBJ2-7; a weak D match, TRBD2 (6 bases). There are 16 residues in the CDR3. Deletions cut 1 base from V and 2 bases from J, with 15 bases between. Germline V CDR1 and CDR2: LGHNA, YSLEER.

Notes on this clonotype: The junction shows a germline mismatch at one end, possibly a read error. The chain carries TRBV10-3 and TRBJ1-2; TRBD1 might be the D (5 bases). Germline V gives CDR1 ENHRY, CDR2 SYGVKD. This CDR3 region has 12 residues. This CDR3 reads CDISESQGGYTF. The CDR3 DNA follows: TGTGACATCAGTGAGTCTCAGGGCGGCTACACCTTC.

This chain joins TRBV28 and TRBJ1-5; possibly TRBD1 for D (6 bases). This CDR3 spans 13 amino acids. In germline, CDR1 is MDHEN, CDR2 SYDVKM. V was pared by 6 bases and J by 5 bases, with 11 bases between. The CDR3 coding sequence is TGTGCCAGCAGCCGGGGGCTTCATCAGCCCCAGCATTTT. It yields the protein CASSRGLHQPQHF.

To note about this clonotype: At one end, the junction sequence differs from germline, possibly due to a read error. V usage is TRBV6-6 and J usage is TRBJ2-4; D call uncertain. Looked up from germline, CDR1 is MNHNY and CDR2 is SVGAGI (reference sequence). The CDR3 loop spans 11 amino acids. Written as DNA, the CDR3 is TGTGCCAACAGTACGTCCATCATTCAGTACTTC. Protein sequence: CANSTSIIQYF.

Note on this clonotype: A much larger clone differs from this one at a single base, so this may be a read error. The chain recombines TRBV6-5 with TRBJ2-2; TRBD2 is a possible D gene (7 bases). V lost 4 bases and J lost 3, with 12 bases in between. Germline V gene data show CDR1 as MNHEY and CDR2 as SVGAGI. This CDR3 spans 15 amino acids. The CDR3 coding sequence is TGTGCCAGCAGTTCGACAGGACTAGACACCGGGGAGCTGTTTTTT. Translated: CASSSTGLDTGELFF.

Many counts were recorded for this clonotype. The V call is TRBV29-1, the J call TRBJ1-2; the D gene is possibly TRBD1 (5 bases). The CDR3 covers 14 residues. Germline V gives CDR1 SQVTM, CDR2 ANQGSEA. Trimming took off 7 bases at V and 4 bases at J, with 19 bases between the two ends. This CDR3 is CSAVTGLSSYGYTF. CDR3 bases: TGCAGCGCCGTGACGGGACTTTCGAGCTATGGCTACACCTTC.

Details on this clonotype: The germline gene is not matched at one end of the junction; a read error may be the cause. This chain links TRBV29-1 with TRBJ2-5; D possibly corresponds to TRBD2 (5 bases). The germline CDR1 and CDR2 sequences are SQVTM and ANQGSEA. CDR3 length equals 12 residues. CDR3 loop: CGVVREEETQYF. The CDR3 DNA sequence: TGCGGCGTTGTACGGGAAGAAGAGACCCAGTACTTC.

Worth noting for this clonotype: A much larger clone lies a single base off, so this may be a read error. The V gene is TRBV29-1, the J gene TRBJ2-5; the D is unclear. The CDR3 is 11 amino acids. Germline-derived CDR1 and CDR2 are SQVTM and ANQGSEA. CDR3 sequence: CSVTLGETLYF. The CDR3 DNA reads TGCAGCGTTACGTTAGGCGAGACCCTGTACTTC.

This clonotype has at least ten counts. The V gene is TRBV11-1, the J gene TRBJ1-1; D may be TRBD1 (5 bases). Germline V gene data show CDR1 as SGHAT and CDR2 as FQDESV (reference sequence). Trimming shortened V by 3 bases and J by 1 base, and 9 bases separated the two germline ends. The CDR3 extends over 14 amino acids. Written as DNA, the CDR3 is TGTGCCAGCAGCTTCGGGGGAACGAACACTGAAGCTTTCTTT. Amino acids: CASSFGGTNTEAFF.